One sample yielded the 29 T cell receptor beta chains listed below, sequenced in a study of OX40 agonist ivuxolimab in advanced cancers. Some clones are missing from TCRdb's copy, which holds only in-frame ones; the method was immunoSEQ multiplex PCR. This sample has some 45,000 clones, with 70% to 85% found just once. Sequenced material: CD4+ or CD8+ T cells sorted from blood, taken in a trial of the OX40 agonist ivuxolimab. These receptors all stem from an adult with an advanced solid tumor such as melanoma, head and neck, liver or kidney cancer.

The chain has TRBV13 and TRBJ2-1; D is unclear. The CDR3 is 11 residues long. V was trimmed by 6 bases and J by 8 bases, leaving 8 bases between them. Germline CDR1 reads PRHDT; CDR2 reads FYEKMQ (reference sequence). The CDR3 sequence: CASRKFYEQFF. The CDR3 DNA reads as TGTGCCAGCAGGAAGTTTTATGAGCAGTTCTTC.

The rearrangement links TRBV4-3 to TRBJ1-1; 9 positions match TRBD1. Germline V CDR1 and CDR2: LGHNA, YSLEER. This CDR3 region has 16 residues. The junction had 5 bases not matched to a gene; V was cut back by 2 bases and J by 1 base. The CDR3: CASSQPTDRGNTEAFF. In DNA form, the CDR3 reads TGCGCCAGCAGCCAACCTACGGACAGGGGGAACACTGAAGCTTTCTTT.

V is TRBV5-3 and J is TRBJ2-1; D gene ambiguous. TRBV5-3 is assigned to the ORF class and has an uncertain function. Trimming took off 8 bases at V and 5 bases at J, with 20 bases between the two ends. CDR3 length: 15 residues. CDR3 amino acids: CASSHIPRADNEQFF. The CDR3 nucleotides are TGTGCCAGCAGCCACATACCTAGGGCGGACAATGAGCAGTTCTTC.

The chain joins TRBV19 to TRBJ2-1, with 9 bases aligning to TRBD2. With 7 bases clipped from V and 1 base from J, the junction kept 8 bases outside the gene matches. CDR1 is LNHDA, CDR2 SQIVND, per germline (reference sequence). CDR3 size: 16 residues. CDR3 loop: CASKESSGSSYNEQFF. In DNA, the CDR3 is TGTGCCAGTAAGGAGAGTAGCGGGAGTTCCTACAATGAGCAGTTCTTC.

In this sample, this clone turned up a few times. The chain carries TRBV7-2 and TRBJ1-1; a possible D gene is TRBD1 (5 bases). The germline V and J ends were trimmed by 5 bases and 5 bases, with 12 bases remaining between them. Per the germline V gene, CDR1 is SGHTA and CDR2 is FQGNSA. The CDR3 runs 13 residues. CDR3 region: CASSGLGPTEAFF. As DNA, the CDR3 is TGTGCCAGCAGCGGCCTGGGGCCGACTGAAGCTTTCTTT.

Remarks on this clone: The sample contains more than one DNA sequence encoding this CDR3. The V gene is TRBV18, the J gene TRBJ2-2, with no clear D. V was cut by 5 bases and J by 0 bases, with 13 bases left in between. Germline CDR1 KGHSH, CDR2 LQKENI. The CDR3 covers 16 residues. DNA of the CDR3: TGTGCCAGCTCATCTGGGCGCAGATCGAACACCGGGGAGCTGTTTTTT. Translating it yields CASSSGRRSNTGELFF.

This clone was recorded once. The chain joins TRBV7-3 to TRBJ2-5; 10 bases line up with TRBD1. The V gene's germline CDR1 is SGHTA and CDR2 FQGTGA. The CDR3 consists of 14 residues. The J segment lost 4 bases and the V segment lost 5 bases, leaving 4 bases of the junction unmatched. The CDR3: CASSPRQGAETQYF. For the CDR3, the DNA is TGTGCCAGCAGCCCTAGACAGGGGGCAGAGACCCAGTACTTC.

This chain links TRBV7-2 with TRBJ1-5; 7 positions agree with TRBD1. After removal of 2 bases from V and 5 bases from J, the junction contained 12 bases not matched to a gene. CDR1 is SGHTA, CDR2 FQGNSA, per germline. The CDR3 is 17 residues long. The CDR3 region is CASSLNPRQGTDQPQHF. In nucleotides, the CDR3 is TGTGCCAGCAGCTTAAACCCTCGACAGGGAACCGATCAGCCCCAGCATTTT.

This chain joins TRBV9 and TRBJ1-1; D unresolved. Trimming removed 5 bases at V and 9 bases at J, with 11 bases between. Germline V gene lookup returns CDR1 SGDLS and CDR2 YYNGEE. This CDR3 comprises 11 residues. Written as DNA, the CDR3 is TGTGCCAGCAGTGGAGAGCAAAAAGCTTTCTTT. Translating gives CASSGEQKAFF.

The DNA of the CDR3 is TGTGCCATCGCCCCTGACAGCTATGGCTACACCTTC. Protein sequence: CAIAPDSYGYTF. The chain recombines TRBV10-3 with TRBJ1-2; D is perhaps TRBD1 (5 bases). With 8 bases removed from V and 4 bases from J, the gap between germline ends came to 11 bases. Germline-derived CDR1 and CDR2 are ENHRY and SYGVKD. The CDR3 loop spans 12 amino acids.

The J gene is TRBJ1-2, the V gene TRBV7-2, with TRBD1 identical over 8 bases. Germline loops: CDR1 SGHTA, CDR2 FQGNSA. V was clipped by 5 bases and J by 4 bases; unmatched bases: 12. The CDR3 consists of 16 residues. CDR3 sequence (DNA): TGTGCCAGCAGCCCTCGCAACCGGGACAGGAGCTATGGCTACACCTTC. Amino acids: CASSPRNRDRSYGYTF.

The rearrangement joins TRBV27 to TRBJ2-7; 14 positions agree with TRBD2. This CDR3 comprises 18 residues. Germline CDR1 is MNHEY and CDR2 is SMNVEV (reference sequence). Unmatched junction bases numbered 9, after V lost 2 bases and J lost 3 bases. CDR3 loop: CASSLLVPGLAGVYEQYF. The CDR3 DNA is TGTGCCAGCAGTTTACTAGTACCGGGACTAGCGGGAGTCTACGAGCAGTACTTC.

The rearrangement links TRBV28 to TRBJ2-6, with D unclear. V was trimmed by 7 bases and J by 0 bases, leaving 7 bases between them. The CDR3 length is 14 residues. The V gene's germline CDR1 is MDHEN and CDR2 SYDVKM. This CDR3 reads CASNGYSGANVLTF. CDR3 in DNA: TGTGCCAGCAATGGGTACTCTGGGGCCAACGTCCTGACTTTC.

The table lists this clone with a few counts. V usage is TRBV27 and J usage is TRBJ2-1; 8 nucleotides agree with TRBD2. V shed 0 bases, J shed 0 bases, and the junction held 1 base outside the gene matches. The CDR3 runs to 16 residues. Germline V gives CDR1 MNHEY, CDR2 SMNVEV (reference sequence). The CDR3 DNA follows: TGTGCCAGCAGTTTATCGGGGACTAGCTCCTACAATGAGCAGTTCTTC. This sequence encodes CASSLSGTSSYNEQFF.

This chain links TRBV15 with TRBJ1-1; weak D call: TRBD1 (5 bases). This CDR3 comprises 16 residues. Germline CDR1 reads LNHNV; CDR2 reads YYDKDF (reference sequence). Trimming removed 5 bases at V and 7 bases at J, with 23 bases between. CDR3 in DNA: TGTGCCACCAGCCGGGGGGATTACCAGGGTGGTAATGAAGCTTTCTTT. Its translation is CATSRGDYQGGNEAFF.

This chain links TRBV6-5 with TRBJ1-4, with D possibly being TRBD1 (5 bases). This CDR3 region has 14 residues. Trimming removed 2 bases from V and 6 bases from J, with 10 bases in between. Per the germline V gene, CDR1 is MNHEY and CDR2 is SVGAGI. The CDR3 DNA follows: TGTGCCAGCAGTTACAGCAGGGTTTATGAAAAACTGTTTTTT. Translation: CASSYSRVYEKLFF.

A single count supports this clone. The chain employs TRBV27 and TRBJ2-1; 11 nucleotides agree with TRBD2. The CDR3 covers 17 residues. V was clipped by 4 bases and J by 7 bases; unmatched bases: 12. Germline CDR1 is MNHEY and CDR2 is SMNVEV (reference sequence). The CDR3 reads CASSSLGLAGGLNEQFF. DNA of the CDR3: TGTGCCAGCAGTTCACTCGGGCTAGCGGGGGGTCTAAATGAGCAGTTCTTC.

The chain's CDR3 is CASRKVDRAGELFF. The CDR3 bases are TGTGCCAGCAGAAAAGTCGATCGCGCCGGGGAGCTGTTTTTT. This chain joins TRBV28 and TRBJ2-2; D is undetermined. Germline assignment: CDR1 MDHEN and CDR2 SYDVKM. V was shortened by 6 bases and J by 6 bases, with 14 bases between the two germline ends. The CDR3 length is 14 residues.

This rearrangement joins TRBV5-5 to TRBJ2-2; no definite D call. V shed 1 base and J shed 7 bases, with 8 bases lying between them. This CDR3 comprises 13 residues. CDR1 and CDR2 (germline): SGHKS, YYEKEE (reference sequence). The CDR3: CASSLILYGELFF. The CDR3 bases are TGTGCCAGCAGCTTGATTCTGTACGGGGAGCTGTTTTTT.

CDR3 in DNA: TGTGCCAGCAGCTTACGGGCCGCTAGCTCCTACAATGAGCAGTTCTTC. Protein sequence: CASSLRAASSYNEQFF. The rearrangement links TRBV13 to TRBJ2-1; no definite D call. Germline CDR1 is PRHDT and CDR2 is FYEKMQ (reference sequence). V was cut by 2 bases and J by 0 bases, with 11 bases left in between. The CDR3 sequence is 16 residues long. Drawing the rest from reference TRBV13 and TRBJ2-1, the complete variable domain is AAGVIQSPRHLIKEKRETATLKCYPIPRHDTVYWYQQGPGQDPQFLISFYEKMQSDKGSIPDRFSAQQFSDYHSELNMSSLELGDSALYFCASSLRAASSYNEQFFGPGTRLTVL.

The gene calls are TRBV7-6 and TRBJ1-4; unclear D gene. With 1 base removed from V and 4 bases from J, the gap between germline ends came to 16 bases. The CDR3 spans 17 residues. In germline, CDR1 is SGHVS, CDR2 FNYEAQ. Here the CDR3 reads CASSLGPSRALNEKLFF. The CDR3, as DNA: TGTGCCAGCAGCTTAGGCCCTTCGAGGGCTCTTAATGAAAAACTGTTTTTT.

This clone came up once. The chain employs TRBV7-9 and TRBJ2-5, with a possible D match to TRBD1 (5 bases). This CDR3 is built from 15 residues. Germline CDR1 and CDR2: SEHNR and FQNEAQ (reference sequence). Trimming stripped 6 bases from V and 2 bases from J, with 16 bases between. The CDR3 nucleotides read TGTGCCAGCAGGGGCGTGGGGTCAGGGCAAGAGACCCAGTACTTC. Translation gives CASRGVGSGQETQYF. The entire variable domain, with the rest obtained from reference TRBV7-9 and TRBJ2-5, is as follows: DTGVSQNPRHKITKRGQNVTFRCDPISEHNRLYWYRQTLGQGPEFLTYFQNEAQLEKSRLLSDRFSAERPKGSFSTLEIQRTEQGDSAMYLCASRGVGSGQETQYFGPGTRLLVL.

CDR3 loop: CASSRDSRDYNEQFF. The DNA of the CDR3 is TGTGCCAGCAGCCGGGACTCGAGAGACTACAATGAGCAGTTCTTC. The gene calls are TRBV11-3 and TRBJ2-1, with D possibly TRBD2 on 6 matching bases. V lost 5 bases to trimming and J lost 3 bases, with 14 bases between them. The germline V gene encodes CDR1 SGHNT and CDR2 YENEEA. This CDR3 has 15 amino acids.

CDR3 protein: CATRQRVTKNIQYF. DNA of the CDR3: TGTGCCACCCGTCAGCGGGTAACCAAAAACATTCAGTACTTC. V and J are TRBV2 and TRBJ2-4, with a tentative D call TRBD2 (6 bases). The CDR3 has 14 residues. CDR1 and CDR2 (germline): SNHLY, FYNNEI. Trimming pared 10 bases from V and 2 bases from J, leaving 15 bases between. Variable domain in full (rest from reference TRBV2 and TRBJ2-4): EPEVTQTPSHQVTQMGQEVILRCVPISNHLYFYWYRQILGQKVEFLVSFYNNEISEKSEIFDDQFSVERPDGSNFTLKIRSTKLEDSAMYFCATRQRVTKNIQYFGAGTRLSVL.

The chain joins TRBV28 to TRBJ2-7; 10 nucleotides line up with TRBD2. J lost 3 bases, V lost 5 bases, and 1 base had no gene match. CDR1 and CDR2 from the germline V gene are MDHEN and SYDVKM. This CDR3 spans 13 amino acids. The CDR3 here is CASSRTSGYEQYF. The CDR3 DNA reads TGTGCCAGCAGTCGGACTAGCGGCTACGAGCAGTACTTC.

The chain joins TRBV5-6 to TRBJ1-6; D is ambiguous. This CDR3 has 11 amino acids. V dropped 3 bases and J dropped 7 bases, with 2 bases sitting between them. Germline lookup yields CDR1 SGHDT and CDR2 YYEEEE. CDR3: CASSYNSPLHF. CDR3 DNA: TGTGCCAGCAGCTACAATTCACCCCTCCACTTT.

The CDR3 region is CASSRLSGYSYEQYF. The CDR3 DNA follows: TGTGCCAGCAGCAGACTAAGCGGGTACTCCTACGAGCAGTACTTC. This sequence joins TRBV5-6 and TRBJ2-7; D might be TRBD2 (6 bases). Germline-derived CDR1 and CDR2 are SGHDT and YYEEEE. V shed 4 bases and J shed 0 bases, with 14 bases lying between them. The CDR3 is 15 amino acids.

The V and J genes are TRBV6-5 and TRBJ1-1; 8 nucleotides align to TRBD1. V gave up 6 bases and J gave up 2 bases; unmatched junction bases: 5. CDR1 and CDR2 from the germline V gene are MNHEY and SVGAGI. This CDR3 has 14 amino acids. The CDR3 sequence is CASRQSGGNTEAFF. The CDR3 DNA reads as TGTGCCAGCAGGCAATCAGGGGGCAACACTGAAGCTTTCTTT.

This chain links TRBV9 with TRBJ1-3; no definite D call. The CDR3 runs 17 residues. Trimming removed 0 bases at V and 1 base at J, with 14 bases between. Germline V gene sequence: CDR1 SGDLS, CDR2 YYNGEE. This chain's CDR3 is CASSVAFGLDSGNTIYF. CDR3 DNA sequence: TGTGCCAGCAGCGTAGCTTTTGGTTTGGATTCTGGAAACACCATATATTTT. The full variable domain, its missing parts supplied by reference TRBV9 and TRBJ1-3, is DSGVTQTPKHLITATGQRVTLRCSPRSGDLSVYWYQQSLDQGLQFLIQYYNGEERAKGNILERFSAQQFPDLHSELNLSSLELGDSALYFCASSVAFGLDSGNTIYFGEGSWLTVV.